The 30 T cell receptor beta chains given below trace back to one sample, sequenced in a study of OX40 agonist ivuxolimab in advanced cancers. TCRdb keeps only in-frame clones here, not all; method: immunoSEQ multiplex PCR. This sample has fewer than 90,000 clones, with about 93% found just once. The material was CD4+ or CD8+ T cells sorted from blood, obtained in a trial of the OX40 agonist ivuxolimab. The receptors stem from an adult with an advanced solid tumor such as melanoma, head and neck, liver or kidney cancer.

The chain combines TRBV27 with TRBJ2-1; D possibly corresponds to TRBD2 (5 bases). V lost 5 bases and J lost 2, with 16 bases in between. Germline V lookup: CDR1 MNHEY, CDR2 SMNVEV (reference sequence). CDR3 length: 16 residues. Here the CDR3 reads CASSPFSAGAYNEQFF. The CDR3 bases are TGTGCCAGCAGTCCTTTTAGCGCGGGTGCCTACAATGAGCAGTTCTTC.

V usage is TRBV4-3 and J usage is TRBJ1-2; weak D call: TRBD1 (6 bases). Trimming removed 6 bases at V and 1 base at J, with 9 bases between. The germline V gene encodes CDR1 LGHNA and CDR2 YSLEER. The CDR3 loop spans 13 amino acids. This CDR3 is CASSPGVNYGYTF. CDR3 in DNA: TGCGCCAGCAGTCCAGGGGTTAACTATGGCTACACCTTC.

The chain couples TRBV10-3 to TRBJ2-1; 8 bases are a match to TRBD2. The CDR3 covers 15 residues. The germline V gene has CDR1 ENHRY and CDR2 SYGVKD. After removal of 3 bases from V and 6 bases from J, the junction contained 7 bases not matched to a gene. The CDR3 reads CAISDGGGLPNEQFF. The CDR3 DNA follows: TGTGCCATCAGTGACGGGGGGGGACTCCCCAATGAGCAGTTCTTC.

Here the CDR3 reads CASSLMGGGREETQYF. CDR3 in DNA: TGTGCCAGCAGTTTAATGGGGGGGGGCAGGGAAGAGACCCAGTACTTC. The chain couples TRBV27 to TRBJ2-5; tentatively, D is TRBD2 (7 bases). CDR3 length equals 16 residues. Trimming shortened V by 2 bases and J by 3 bases, and 16 bases separated the two germline ends. Germline V lookup: CDR1 MNHEY, CDR2 SMNVEV (reference sequence).

The rearrangement uses TRBV19 and TRBJ1-1; 8 bases map to TRBD1. This CDR3 contains 16 residues. Germline V gene lookup returns CDR1 LNHDA and CDR2 SQIVND (reference sequence). The V segment lost 4 bases and the J segment 0 bases; nucleotides outside the gene matches: 7. CDR3 protein: CASSTRTGSVNTEAFF. DNA of the CDR3: TGTGCCAGTAGTACCAGGACAGGGAGCGTGAACACTGAAGCTTTCTTT. The whole variable domain, remainder taken from reference TRBV19 and TRBJ1-1, is DGGITQSPKYLFRKEGQNVTLSCEQNLNHDAMYWYRQDPGQGLRLIYYSQIVNDFQKGDIAEGYSVSREKKESFPLTVTSAQKNPTAFYLCASSTRTGSVNTEAFFGQGTRLTVV.

The V call is TRBV9, the J call TRBJ2-1, with a weak D call TRBD2 (6 bases). Germline V lookup: CDR1 SGDLS, CDR2 YYNGEE. The CDR3 totals 14 residues. Trimming cost V 2 bases and J 8 bases, with 14 bases left between them. The CDR3 region has the DNA TGTGCCAGCAGCGTGGGCACTAGGGACTATGAGCAGTTCTTC. It codes for CASSVGTRDYEQFF.

The chain uses TRBV11-3 and TRBJ2-3; D uncertain. The germline V and J ends were trimmed by 4 bases and 6 bases, with 8 bases remaining between them. This CDR3 is 12 amino acids long. Germline assignment: CDR1 SGHNT and CDR2 YENEEA. The CDR3, as DNA: TGTGCCAGCAGCTCCCAAGGGGATACGCAGTATTTT. It is translated as CASSSQGDTQYF. Based on the CDR3 plus reference TRBV11-3 and TRBJ2-3, the full variable domain is EAGVVQSPRYKIIEKKQPVAFWCNPISGHNTLYWYLQNLGQGPELLIRYENEEAVDDSQLPKDRFSAERLKGVDSTLKIQPAELGDSAVYLCASSSQGDTQYFGPGTRLTVL.

The rearrangement joins TRBV10-1 to TRBJ2-1, with 10 bases identical to TRBD2. J lost 6 bases, V lost 1 base, and 3 bases had no gene match. The CDR3 sequence is 15 residues long. The germline V gene encodes CDR1 WNHNN and CDR2 SYGVQD (reference sequence). The CDR3 DNA follows: TGCGCCAGCAGTGAGTGGCCTAGCGGGGGCAATGAGCAGTTCTTC. Translating it yields CASSEWPSGGNEQFF.

Remarks on this clone: This CDR3 is also generated by other DNA sequences in the sample. The genes are TRBV27 and TRBJ2-7; D may be TRBD2 (6 bases). Germline-derived CDR1 and CDR2 are MNHEY and SMNVEV (reference sequence). Trimming took off 3 bases at V and 2 bases at J, with 11 bases between the two ends. CDR3 size: 14 residues. CDR3 loop: CASSLGRGTYEQYF. Written as DNA, the CDR3 is TGTGCCAGCAGTTTGGGGCGGGGAACCTACGAGCAGTACTTC.

This clone appeared a single time. The V call is TRBV27, the J call TRBJ1-5, with D possibly being TRBD1 (5 bases). V was clipped by 6 bases and J by 7 bases, with 16 bases between them. Germline V gives CDR1 MNHEY, CDR2 SMNVEV (reference sequence). The CDR3 covers 14 residues. CDR3 sequence: CASSQRGDYQPQHF. In nucleotides, the CDR3 is TGTGCCAGCAGCCAAAGAGGGGATTACCAGCCCCAGCATTTT.

The V gene is TRBV12-5, the J gene TRBJ1-3; no firm D call. Germline CDR1 reads LGHNT; CDR2 reads FRNRAP. V lost 11 bases, J lost 4 bases, and 12 bases lay in between. The CDR3 totals 12 residues. CDR3 residues: CACTPTGNTIYF. The CDR3 DNA reads as TGTGCTTGTACTCCGACCGGAAACACCATATATTTT.

The chain has TRBV19 and TRBJ1-1; D is uncertain. Between the trimmed V and J ends, which lost 3 bases and 3 bases, there was a span of 8 bases. CDR3 length: 13 amino acids. From germline, CDR1 is LNHDA and CDR2 SQIVND (reference sequence). DNA for the CDR3: TGTGCCAGTAGTATGGCCGGGGACACTGAAGCTTTCTTT. This encodes CASSMAGDTEAFF.

In its sample, this clone was seen a few times. Other DNA sequences in this sample translate to the same CDR3. This chain joins TRBV27 and TRBJ1-1; TRBD1 might be the D (5 bases). This CDR3 contains 15 residues. Germline V lookup: CDR1 MNHEY, CDR2 SMNVEV (reference sequence). V lost 3 bases and J 0 bases, leaving 11 bases between the germline ends. The CDR3 DNA reads as TGTGCCAGCAGTTTGATAGGGACCATGAACACTGAAGCTTTCTTT. As protein: CASSLIGTMNTEAFF.

The CDR3 nucleotides read TGCGCCAGCAGTGCGGACGGTAGTTGGGTCGAGGTGGGAACGCAGTATTTT. It codes for CASSADGSWVEVGTQYF. This chain connects TRBV10-1 to TRBJ2-3; D remains ambiguous. Germline assignment: CDR1 WNHNN and CDR2 SYGVQD (reference sequence). This CDR3 region has 17 residues. Trimming took 4 bases from V and 9 from J, leaving 26 bases between them.

The V gene is TRBV15, the J gene TRBJ2-2, with TRBD1 matching 7 bases. This CDR3 contains 16 residues. Unmatched junction bases numbered 8, after V lost 5 bases and J lost 2 bases. Per germline, CDR1 LNHNV and CDR2 YYDKDF (reference sequence). This chain's CDR3 is CATSSRTGSNTGELFF. The CDR3 nucleotides are TGTGCCACCAGCTCCCGGACAGGATCCAACACCGGGGAGCTGTTTTTT.

This sequence joins TRBV15 and TRBJ2-1; D may be TRBD1 (5 bases). The CDR3 runs 16 residues. V was cut by 0 bases and J by 2 bases, with 11 bases left in between. Germline-derived CDR1 and CDR2 are LNHNV and YYDKDF (reference sequence). CDR3 sequence reads: CATSRDGRGAYNEQFF. CDR3 DNA: TGTGCCACCAGCAGAGATGGAAGGGGTGCCTACAATGAGCAGTTCTTC.

CDR3 residues: CASSYAGVYEQYF. The CDR3 bases are TGTGCCAGCAGTTATGCGGGGGTCTACGAGCAGTACTTC. The V gene is TRBV6-5, the J gene TRBJ2-7; 7 bases agree with TRBD2. The CDR3 covers 13 residues. V trimming: 3 bases; J trimming: 3 bases; junction bases outside the gene matches: 2. Looked up from germline, CDR1 is MNHEY and CDR2 is SVGAGI.

V gene TRBV6-5 combines with J gene TRBJ1-2; D gene unclear. Germline CDR1 MNHEY, CDR2 SVGAGI. The CDR3 is 12 amino acids. Trimming removed 8 bases at V and 1 base at J, with 8 bases between. For the CDR3, the DNA is TGTGCCAGCGGAGGGAGTAACTATGGCTACACCTTC. Translating it yields CASGGSNYGYTF.

The V call is TRBV7-2, the J call TRBJ2-1; no clear D. Trimming left V 7 bases short and J 2 bases short, with 12 bases between. In germline, CDR1 is SGHTA, CDR2 FQGNSA. This CDR3 contains 14 residues. The CDR3 coding sequence is TGTGCCAGCACCCCGGACGTCACCTACAATGAGCAGTTCTTC. Translating it yields CASTPDVTYNEQFF.

The chain couples TRBV5-6 to TRBJ2-2; 8 nucleotides match TRBD1. From germline, CDR1 is SGHDT and CDR2 YYEEEE. The CDR3 is 14 residues long. V lost 3 bases, J lost 4 bases, and 2 bases stayed unmatched. Here the CDR3 DNA reads TGTGCCAGCAGCTCGGACAGGGCCACCGGGGAGCTGTTTTTT. Its protein product is CASSSDRATGELFF.

The chain uses TRBV27 and TRBJ1-2; 10 nucleotides match TRBD1. CDR1 is MNHEY and CDR2 is SMNVEV in the germline V gene (reference sequence). V dropped 3 bases and J dropped 4; count of bases not matched to a gene: 11. This CDR3 contains 17 residues. The CDR3 DNA is TGTGCCAGCAGTTTTGGGGACAGGGGCCTGTCGGGCTATGGCTACACCTTC. Translated, it gives CASSFGDRGLSGYGYTF.

The chain combines TRBV13 with TRBJ2-1; D uncertain. Germline CDR1 and CDR2: PRHDT and FYEKMQ (reference sequence). This CDR3 contains 16 residues. V was cut by 5 bases and J by 7 bases, with 21 bases left in between. The CDR3 spells CASSPEGNPPGNEQFF. The CDR3 coding sequence is TGTGCCAGCAGCCCTGAAGGGAATCCCCCTGGGAATGAGCAGTTCTTC.

In nucleotides, the CDR3 is TGTGCCAGCAGTGCCGGGACTAGCGGGTACTACGAGCAGTACTTC. This codes for CASSAGTSGYYEQYF. This chain joins TRBV2 and TRBJ2-7, with TRBD2 identical over 12 bases. J gave up 3 bases and V 4 bases, and 4 bases lay outside the gene matches. This CDR3 is 15 amino acids long. Per germline, CDR1 SNHLY and CDR2 FYNNEI.

DNA for the CDR3: TGCGCCAGCAGCTTGCATGTCAGGACTAGCGGGACTCCCCCCTACGAGCAGTACTTC. This encodes CASSLHVRTSGTPPYEQYF. The chain joins TRBV5-1 to TRBJ2-7, with 12 bases matching TRBD2. V shed 1 base and J 2 bases; nucleotides not matched to a gene: 13. Germline-derived CDR1 and CDR2 are SGHRS and YFSETQ. The CDR3 totals 19 residues.

The chain carries TRBV12-5 and TRBJ2-1, with a possible D match to TRBD2 (5 bases). Per germline, CDR1 LGHNT and CDR2 FRNRAP. The CDR3 is 16 residues long. Deletions cut 5 bases from V and 2 bases from J, with 16 bases between. CDR3 sequence reads: CASGGLLSHPYNEQFF. CDR3 in DNA: TGTGCTAGTGGTGGACTCCTTAGTCATCCCTACAATGAGCAGTTCTTC.

This rearrangement joins TRBV11-3 to TRBJ2-5; TRBD2 matches 11 bases. J was trimmed by 0 bases and V by 3 bases; bases with no gene match: 15. Germline lookup yields CDR1 SGHNT and CDR2 YENEEA. CDR3 length equals 20 residues. The CDR3 sequence is CASSFVTSGKYVEYQETQYF. CDR3 DNA: TGTGCCAGCAGCTTCGTGACTAGCGGGAAGTACGTAGAGTACCAAGAGACCCAGTACTTC.

This chain connects TRBV9 to TRBJ1-3; D might be TRBD1 (5 bases). Trimming removed 4 bases at V and 8 bases at J, with 19 bases between. Germline CDR1 reads SGDLS; CDR2 reads YYNGEE. The CDR3 sequence is 15 residues long. CDR3 in amino acids: CASSLRGRDADTIYF. As DNA, the CDR3 is TGTGCCAGCAGCCTTCGAGGGAGGGACGCGGACACCATATATTTT.

V usage is TRBV6-5 and J usage is TRBJ1-2; 8 bases are a match to TRBD1. CDR3 length: 15 amino acids. The V segment lost 0 bases and the J segment 7 bases; nucleotides outside the gene matches: 7. CDR1 MNHEY and CDR2 SVGAGI come from the germline V gene. For the CDR3, the DNA is TGTGCCAGCAGTTACTCGATCAGGGGGCGGCTTGGCTACACCTTC. Protein product: CASSYSIRGRLGYTF.

The chain is built from TRBV7-9 and TRBJ2-1; D unresolved. The CDR3 has 12 residues. The ends were cut back, 3 bases at V and 4 bases at J, with 4 bases in the middle. From germline, CDR1 is SEHNR and CDR2 FQNEAQ (reference sequence). The CDR3 DNA sequence: TGTGCCAGCAGCTTCCAGTACAATGAGCAGTTCTTC. Its protein product is CASSFQYNEQFF. The full variable domain, in which reference TRBV7-9 and TRBJ2-1 provide the parts outside the CDR3, is DTGVSQNPRHKITKRGQNVTFRCDPISEHNRLYWYRQTLGQGPEFLTYFQNEAQLEKSRLLSDRFSAERPKGSFSTLEIQRTEQGDSAMYLCASSFQYNEQFFGPGTRLTVL.

V and J are TRBV21-1 and TRBJ1-4. TRBV21-1 is an annotated pseudogene. CDR3 length: 18 residues. CDR3 DNA sequence: TGTGCCAGCAGCAAAGTCGAGAAGGGAACGGGAGGTAATGAAAAACTGTTTTTT. Its protein is CASSKVEKGTGGNEKLFF.